This entry lists 26 T cell receptor beta chains sequenced from one sample in a study of CD8+CD57+ T cells in acquired aplastic anemia. Genomic DNA acted as the template from which TCR beta VDJ combination and CDR3 sequence profiling were carried out. From the reads, TCRdb called clonotypes with MiXCR, one entry per CDR3 protein. Counted here are around 200,000 distinct CDR3 sequences, under 65% occurring once; the ten biggest clones make up around 28%. Specimen: sorted CD4+, CD8+, or CD8+CD57+ T cells (not recorded which) from PBMCs. All receptors derive from a human donor in good health.

At least ten counts were recorded for this clonotype. The chain employs TRBV5-6 and TRBJ1-1; D is unclear. Trimming took 1 base from V and 7 from J, leaving 8 bases between them. This CDR3 is built from 12 residues. In germline, CDR1 is SGHDT, CDR2 YYEEEE. The CDR3 nucleotides are TGTGCCAGCAGCTTGAACAGCCGTGAAGCTTTCTTT. As protein: CASSLNSREAFF. Full variable domain (missing parts from reference TRBV5-6 and TRBJ1-1): DAGVTQSPTHLIKTRGQQVTLRCSPKSGHDTVSWYQQALGQGPQFIFQYYEEEERQRGNFPDRFSGHQFPNYSSELNVNALLLGDSALYLCASSLNSREAFFGQGTRLTVV.

This clonotype has at least ten counts. V and J are TRBV15 and TRBJ1-2, with unresolved D. The V end lost 1 base, the J end lost 3 bases, and 12 bases lay between the germline ends. The CDR3 consists of 15 residues. The germline gives CDR1 LNHNV, CDR2 YYDKDF (reference sequence). The CDR3 here is CATSRVSEVYYGYTF. In nucleotides, the CDR3 is TGTGCCACCAGCAGAGTGTCTGAGGTATACTATGGCTACACCTTC.

This clonotype was seen many times. This chain connects TRBV6-2 or TRBV6-3 to TRBJ2-5, with 10 bases aligning to TRBD2. There are 13 residues in the CDR3. V lost 10 bases and J lost 1; bases outside the gene matches: 3. The germline V gene encodes CDR1 MNHEY and CDR2 SVGEGT. The DNA of the CDR3 is TGTGCCATTGGACTAGCGGCCCAAGAGACCCAGTACTTC. Protein product: CAIGLAAQETQYF.

This chain connects TRBV20-1 to TRBJ1-4; 9 bases align to TRBD1. CDR1 and CDR2 (germline): DFQATT, SNEGSKA (reference sequence). V gave up 1 base and J gave up 8 bases; unmatched junction bases: 2. The CDR3 is 13 amino acids. The CDR3 reads CSARGGQGEKLFF. CDR3 DNA sequence: TGCAGTGCTAGAGGTGGACAGGGGGAAAAACTGTTTTTT.

The gene calls are TRBV7-2 and TRBJ1-2; no firm D call. Germline values: CDR1 SGHTA, CDR2 FQGNSA. CDR3 size: 12 residues. V lost 4 bases, J lost 4 bases, and 7 bases lay in between. The CDR3 DNA follows: TGTGCCAGCAGCTGGGCCGGCTATGGCTACACCTTC. Translating gives CASSWAGYGYTF.

V gene TRBV15 combines with J gene TRBJ1-6, with 12 nucleotides matching TRBD1. V shed 5 bases, J shed 8 bases, and the junction held 19 bases outside the gene matches. CDR1 is LNHNV and CDR2 is YYDKDF in the germline V gene (reference sequence). CDR3 length equals 20 residues. CDR3 DNA: TGTGCCACCAGCTTGGTCGGCCCCGGGACAGGGGGCATCGGGGATTCACCCCTCCACTTT. The encoded protein is CATSLVGPGTGGIGDSPLHF.

The V gene is TRBV7-8, the J gene TRBJ2-1; possible D gene TRBD2, 5 bases. The CDR3 sequence is 16 residues long. V was shortened by 5 bases and J by 7 bases, with 21 bases between the two germline ends. CDR1 SGHVS and CDR2 FQNEAQ come from the germline V gene. For the CDR3, the DNA is TGTGCCAGCAGCCAAATCAGCGACCCCTCGGGGAATGAGCAGTTCTTC. This codes for CASSQISDPSGNEQFF.

This clonotype was found many times. The genes are TRBV6-5 and TRBJ1-1; D gene unclear. The CDR3 is 13 residues long. Trimming removed 0 bases at V and 2 bases at J, with 4 bases between. Looked up from germline, CDR1 is MNHEY and CDR2 is SVGAGI. DNA for the CDR3: TGTGCCAGCAGTTACTCACAAAACACTGAAGCTTTCTTT. Protein: CASSYSQNTEAFF.

The rearrangement uses TRBV7-8 and TRBJ2-7, with 10 positions matching TRBD2. V was pared by 2 bases and J by 1 base, with 11 bases of the junction left unmatched. Germline CDR1 SGHVS, CDR2 FQNEAQ. The CDR3 contains 18 residues. CDR3 loop: CASSLSTVGLARSYEQYF. CDR3 nucleotide sequence: TGTGCCAGCAGCTTATCTACCGTGGGACTAGCGAGATCCTACGAGCAGTACTTC.

The genes are TRBV13 and TRBJ1-1; no definite D call. The germline gives CDR1 PRHDT, CDR2 FYEKMQ (reference sequence). The CDR3 is 14 residues long. Trimming removed 4 bases from V and 0 bases from J, with 9 bases in between. As DNA, the CDR3 is TGTGCCAGCAGCTACCTGGACCTGAACACTGAAGCTTTCTTT. Protein: CASSYLDLNTEAFF.

In its sample, this clonotype was seen a few times. This chain uses TRBV20-1 with TRBJ2-5; TRBD2 matches 9 bases. This CDR3 contains 17 residues. V was clipped by 0 bases and J by 0 bases; unmatched bases: 8. Germline CDR1 is DFQATT and CDR2 is SNEGSKA (reference sequence). In DNA form, the CDR3 reads TGCAGTGCTAGAGACCGCCTTAGCGGGGGATACCAAGAGACCCAGTACTTC. Amino acids: CSARDRLSGGYQETQYF.

This sequence joins TRBV7-9 and TRBJ1-2; D unresolved. Germline V gives CDR1 SEHNR, CDR2 FQNEAQ (reference sequence). The V and J ends lost 3 bases and 7 bases respectively, with 9 bases between them. This CDR3 is built from 12 residues. The CDR3 loop is CASSLSETGYTF. CDR3 bases: TGTGCCAGCAGCTTGTCGGAGACTGGCTACACCTTC. Drawing the rest from reference TRBV7-9 and TRBJ1-2, the complete variable domain is DTGVSQNPRHKITKRGQNVTFRCDPISEHNRLYWYRQTLGQGPEFLTYFQNEAQLEKSRLLSDRFSAERPKGSFSTLEIQRTEQGDSAMYLCASSLSETGYTFGSGTRLTVV.

This clonotype was counted many times. The CDR3 here is CASSQVQDSYEQYF. The CDR3 coding sequence is TGCGCCAGCAGCCAAGTACAGGATTCCTACGAGCAGTACTTC. V is TRBV4-1 and J is TRBJ2-7, with D perhaps TRBD1 (5 bases). The length of the CDR3 is 14 residues. Germline loops: CDR1 MGHRA, CDR2 YSYEKL. Deletions cut 1 base from V and 1 base from J, with 8 bases between.

At least ten counts were recorded for this clonotype. V and J are TRBV5-6 and TRBJ2-3, with 9 nucleotides matching TRBD1. CDR3 length: 17 amino acids. Germline loops: CDR1 SGHDT, CDR2 YYEEEE. Losses at the gene ends were 0 bases for V and 0 bases for J; bases not matched to a gene: 5. The CDR3 loop reads CASSLEGTGPSTDTQYF. Written as DNA, the CDR3 is TGTGCCAGCAGCTTGGAGGGGACAGGGCCCAGCACAGATACGCAGTATTTT.

Worth noting for this clonotype: A junction boundary mismatches the germline segment, possibly from a read error. The rearrangement joins TRBV7-9 to TRBJ2-3; D assignment may be TRBD1 or TRBD2 (5 bases each). Per germline, CDR1 SEHNR and CDR2 FQNEAQ (reference sequence). The CDR3 is 15 amino acids. The CDR3 reads CASSLSGQGTYTQYF. The DNA of the CDR3 is TGTGCCAGCAGTCTGTCGGGGCAGGGCACATATACGCAGTATTTT.

This clonotype has a count of ten or more. The chain carries TRBV19 and TRBJ1-1; D unclear. V was trimmed by 3 bases and J by 5 bases, leaving 7 bases between them. The CDR3 runs 12 residues. In germline, CDR1 is LNHDA, CDR2 SQIVND (reference sequence). CDR3 coding DNA: TGTGCCAGTAGTATCGGGGTTACTGAAGCTTTCTTT. As protein: CASSIGVTEAFF.

The rearrangement uses TRBV7-2 and TRBJ2-7; D gene uncertain. Trimming took 1 base from V and 7 from J, leaving 5 bases between them. This CDR3 comprises 11 residues. CDR1 SGHTA and CDR2 FQGNSA come from the germline V gene. The CDR3 sequence: CASSLGQEQYF. In DNA form, the CDR3 reads TGTGCCAGCAGCTTAGGGCAAGAGCAGTACTTC.

The gene calls are TRBV7-2 and TRBJ1-6, with a tentative D call TRBD1 (5 bases). The CDR3 runs to 14 residues. The germline V and J ends were trimmed by 6 bases and 6 bases, with 12 bases remaining between them. Germline V gene sequence: CDR1 SGHTA, CDR2 FQGNSA. CDR3 DNA sequence: TGTGCCAGCAGTCCCAGGGTTGGTAATTCACCCCTCCACTTT. This gives the protein CASSPRVGNSPLHF.

The chain carries TRBV15 and TRBJ2-5; 10 bases agree with TRBD2. The CDR3 length is 16 residues. The germline gives CDR1 LNHNV, CDR2 YYDKDF (reference sequence). V shed 3 bases, J shed 5 bases, and the junction held 9 bases outside the gene matches. CDR3 coding DNA: TGTGCCACCAGCAGCTTTGGTAGCGGGGGGCGGGAGACCCAGTACTTC. Protein: CATSSFGSGGRETQYF.

The table lists this clonotype with a few counts. The rearrangement links TRBV20-1 to TRBJ2-3; 12 positions agree with TRBD1. The V segment lost 5 bases and the J segment 5 bases; nucleotides outside the gene matches: 5. CDR3 length: 14 residues. CDR1 DFQATT and CDR2 SNEGSKA come from the germline V gene (reference sequence). The chain's CDR3 is CSAGTGGRRDTQYF. The DNA for the CDR3 is TGCAGTGCTGGGACAGGGGGCAGGCGAGATACGCAGTATTTT.

There are a few counts of this clonotype. The V call is TRBV27, the J call TRBJ2-1; perhaps TRBD1 as D (5 bases). The CDR3 contains 13 residues. CDR1 MNHEY and CDR2 SMNVEV come from the germline V gene (reference sequence). V was pared by 7 bases and J by 3 bases, with 10 bases between. The CDR3 DNA is TGTGCCAGCACCACCCAGGGCTACAATGAGCAGTTCTTC. It encodes CASTTQGYNEQFF.

This clonotype was detected once. V gene TRBV19 combines with J gene TRBJ2-1, with D perhaps TRBD2 (6 bases). This CDR3 contains 16 residues. Deletions cut 3 bases from V and 2 bases from J, with 14 bases between. Germline V CDR1 and CDR2: LNHDA, SQIVND (reference sequence). In DNA form, the CDR3 reads TGTGCCAGTAGTATTGAGGGAGGCTTCGCCTACAATGAGCAGTTCTTC. Translation: CASSIEGGFAYNEQFF. Full variable domain (rest looked up from reference TRBV19 and TRBJ2-1): DGGITQSPKYLFRKEGQNVTLSCEQNLNHDAMYWYRQDPGQGLRLIYYSQIVNDFQKGDIAEGYSVSREKKESFPLTVTSAQKNPTAFYLCASSIEGGFAYNEQFFGPGTRLTVL.

This clonotype was found a few times. This chain joins TRBV10-3 and TRBJ1-6; tentative D call: TRBD1 (5 bases). CDR3 length: 13 amino acids. The V and J ends lost 10 bases and 5 bases respectively, with 12 bases between them. Germline V gene data show CDR1 as ENHRY and CDR2 as SYGVKD. CDR3 amino acids: CASRTSDNSPLHF. The CDR3 coding sequence is TGTGCCAGCAGGACAAGCGATAATTCACCCCTCCACTTT.

This chain joins TRBV5-8 and TRBJ2-7, with no clear D. The V end was cut by 5 bases, the J end by 3 bases, with 6 bases between. Germline V gives CDR1 SGHTS, CDR2 YDEGEE. This CDR3 is built from 11 residues. The chain's CDR3 is CASRENYEQYF. CDR3 DNA sequence: TGTGCCAGCAGGGAGAACTACGAGCAGTACTTC. The full variable domain, completed using reference TRBV5-8 and TRBJ2-7, is EAGVTQSPTHLIKTRGQQATLRCSPISGHTSVYWYQQALGLGLQFLLWYDEGEERNRGNFPPRFSGRQFPNYSSELNVNALELEDSALYLCASRENYEQYFGPGTRLTVT.

This clonotype was seen once. A junction end diverges from the germline sequence, so it may reflect a read error. This chain connects TRBV14 to TRBJ1-5, with a tentative D call TRBD1 (5 bases). This CDR3 spans 14 amino acids. Germline CDR1 SGHDN, CDR2 FVKESK. CDR3 residues: CASSQAGFNQPRHF. As DNA, the CDR3 is TGTGCCAGCAGCCAAGCAGGGTTCAATCAGCCCCGGCACTTT.

The chain recombines TRBV25-1 with TRBJ2-3; TRBD2 aligns across 7 bases. The germline CDR1 and CDR2 sequences are MGHDK and SYGVNS. The V gene end was trimmed by 9 bases and the J gene end by 4 bases; junction bases not matched to a gene: 4. This CDR3 comprises 12 residues. The CDR3 sequence is CARPAGADTQYF. In DNA form, the CDR3 reads TGTGCCAGACCCGCGGGGGCAGATACGCAGTATTTT.